Described below is a single TCR beta chain sequence and its context. Its matching antigen is unknown. The data are from a study of cytomegalovirus exposure and HLA in healthy donors. Study-wide context: T cells numbering around 180 million yielded more than 95 million unique TCR beta sequences in an earlier analysis. Broader study findings: At a 0.05 false discovery rate, a later analysis found roughly 17,000 TCR beta sequences to be associated with HLA alleles. Later analysis showed TCR association rates varying by HLA locus, highest for DRB1 and lowest for HLA-C. Upon later analysis, HLA-associated TCR beta chains proved more clonally expanded than other, equally common chains.

It was with 60 Vbeta and 13 Jbeta primers that the PCR ran. TCRdb's copy holds only in-frame clones and misses some; the assay was immunoSEQ multiplex PCR. The data contain roughly 200,000 clones, 78% of them singletons. Germline lookup yields CDR1 LNHDA and CDR2 SQIVND (reference sequence). V lost 6 bases and J 3 bases, leaving 12 bases between the germline ends. This CDR3 contains 14 residues. The rearrangement joins TRBV19 to TRBJ1-5; a possible D gene is TRBD1 (5 bases). The origin of this receptor is a female donor in good health and CMV-seronegative. Material for sequencing was PBMCs. CDR3: CASRATGFNQPQHF. The CDR3 nucleotides read TGTGCCAGTAGGGCCACAGGCTTCAATCAGCCCCAGCATTTT.